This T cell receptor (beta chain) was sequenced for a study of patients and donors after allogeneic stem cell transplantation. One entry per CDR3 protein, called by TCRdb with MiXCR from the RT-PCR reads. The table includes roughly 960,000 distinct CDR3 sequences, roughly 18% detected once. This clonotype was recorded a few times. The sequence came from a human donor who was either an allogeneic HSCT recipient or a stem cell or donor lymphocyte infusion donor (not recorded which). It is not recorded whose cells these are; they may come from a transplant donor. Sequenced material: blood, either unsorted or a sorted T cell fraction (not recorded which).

CDR3 in DNA: TGTGCCAGCAGCATTTCCCGGGACCGCCCTGGAGATACGCAGTATTTT. Its translation: CASSISRDRPGDTQYF. This chain connects TRBV7-9 to TRBJ2-3; either TRBD1 or TRBD2 may fit D (5 bases each). The germline gives CDR1 SEHNR, CDR2 FQNEAQ (reference sequence). This CDR3 region has 16 residues. The germline V and J ends were trimmed by 5 bases and 5 bases, with 20 bases remaining between them.